This T cell receptor (beta chain) was identified during a study of read filtering for tumor transcriptome and immune sequencing. Turning to the study itself: By R-ISS, stages I, II and III held roughly 8, 15 and 7 patients.

Germline V gene sequence: CDR1 SGHTA, CDR2 FQGNSA. There are 14 residues in the CDR3. This clonotype was picked up a small number of times. Given the absence of the conserved phenylalanine or tryptophan at the CDR3 end, a read error is likely. From around 0.4 ug of RNA, a library with molecular barcoded alpha/delta and beta/gamma adaptors was made. TCRdb re-called the reads with MiXCR, one entry per CDR3 protein. In the table there are about 86,000 distinct CDR3 sequences, about 12% of which are singletons. The V and J genes are TRBV7-2 and TRBJ2-2; D remains ambiguous. Sequencing used a population of CD138-negative cells sorted from bone marrow. The source is a donor older than 35 with multiple myeloma. The CDR3 region has the DNA TGTGCCAGCAGCTTAGCTATGGGCACCAGGGAGCTGTTTCTT. Protein product: CASSLAMGTRELFL.